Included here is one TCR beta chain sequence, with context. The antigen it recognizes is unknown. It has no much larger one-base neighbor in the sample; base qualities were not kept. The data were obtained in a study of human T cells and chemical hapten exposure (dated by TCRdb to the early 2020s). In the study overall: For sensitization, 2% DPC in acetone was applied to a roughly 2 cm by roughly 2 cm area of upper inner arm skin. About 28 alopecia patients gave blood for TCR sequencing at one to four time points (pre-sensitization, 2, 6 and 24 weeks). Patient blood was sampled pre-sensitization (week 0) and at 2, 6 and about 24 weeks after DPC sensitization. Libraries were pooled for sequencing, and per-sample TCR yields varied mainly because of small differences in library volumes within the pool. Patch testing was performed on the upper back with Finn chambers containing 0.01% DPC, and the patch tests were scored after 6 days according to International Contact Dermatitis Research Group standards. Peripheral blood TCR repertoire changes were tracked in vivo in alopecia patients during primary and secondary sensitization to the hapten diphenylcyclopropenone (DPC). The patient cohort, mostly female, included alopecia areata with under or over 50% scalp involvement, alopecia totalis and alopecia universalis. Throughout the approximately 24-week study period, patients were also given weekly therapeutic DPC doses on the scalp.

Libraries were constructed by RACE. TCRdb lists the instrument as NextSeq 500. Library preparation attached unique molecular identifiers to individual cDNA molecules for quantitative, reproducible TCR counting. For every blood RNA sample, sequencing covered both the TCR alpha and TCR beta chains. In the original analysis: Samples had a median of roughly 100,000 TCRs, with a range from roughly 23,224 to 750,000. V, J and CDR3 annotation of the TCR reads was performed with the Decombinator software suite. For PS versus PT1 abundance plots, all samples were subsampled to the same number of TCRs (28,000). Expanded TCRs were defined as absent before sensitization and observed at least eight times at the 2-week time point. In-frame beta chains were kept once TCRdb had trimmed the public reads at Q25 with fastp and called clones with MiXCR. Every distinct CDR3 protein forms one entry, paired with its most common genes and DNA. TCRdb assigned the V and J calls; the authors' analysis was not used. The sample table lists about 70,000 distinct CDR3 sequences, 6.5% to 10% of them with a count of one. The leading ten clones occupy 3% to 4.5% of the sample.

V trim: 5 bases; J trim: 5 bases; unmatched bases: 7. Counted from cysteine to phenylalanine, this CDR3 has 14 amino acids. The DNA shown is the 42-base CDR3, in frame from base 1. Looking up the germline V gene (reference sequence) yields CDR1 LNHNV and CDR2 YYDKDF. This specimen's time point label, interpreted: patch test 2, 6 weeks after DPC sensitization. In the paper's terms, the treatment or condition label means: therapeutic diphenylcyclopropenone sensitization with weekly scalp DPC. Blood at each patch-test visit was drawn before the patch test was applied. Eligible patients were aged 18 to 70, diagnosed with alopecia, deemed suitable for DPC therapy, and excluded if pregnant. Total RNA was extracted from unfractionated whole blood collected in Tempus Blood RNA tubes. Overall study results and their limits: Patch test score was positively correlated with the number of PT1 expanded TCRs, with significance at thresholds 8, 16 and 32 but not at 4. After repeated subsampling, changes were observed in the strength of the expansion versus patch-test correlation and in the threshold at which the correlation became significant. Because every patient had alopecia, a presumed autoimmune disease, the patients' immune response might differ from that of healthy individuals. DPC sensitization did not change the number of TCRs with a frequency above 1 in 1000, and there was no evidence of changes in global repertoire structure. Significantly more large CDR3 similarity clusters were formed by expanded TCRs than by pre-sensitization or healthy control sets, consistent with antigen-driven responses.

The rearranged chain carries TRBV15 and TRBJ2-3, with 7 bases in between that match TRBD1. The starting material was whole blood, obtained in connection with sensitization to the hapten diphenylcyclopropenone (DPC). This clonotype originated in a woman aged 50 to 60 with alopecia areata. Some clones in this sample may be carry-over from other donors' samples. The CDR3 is CATSQDRRGDTQYF. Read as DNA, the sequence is TGTGCCACCAGCCAGGACAGGAGAGGAGATACGCAGTATTTT.